This T cell receptor (beta chain) was recovered during a study of a mutant IDH1 vaccine in newly diagnosed glioma. Study as a whole: Patients' prior therapy spanned radiotherapy, temozolomide, or both; most underwent both.

Of note for this clone: Its antigen is unidentified.

Data came from immunoSEQ multiplex PCR; TCRdb stores just in-frame clones and leaves some out. This table holds tens of thousands of clones, over 70% found once. The germline V gene has CDR1 MGHRA and CDR2 YSYEKL. V dropped 6 bases and J dropped 0 bases, with 13 bases sitting between them. The CDR3 totals 15 residues. Documented time point: week 47, end of study. The content of each vaccine dose was 300 ug of mutant IDH1 20-mer peptide, and topical imiquimod accompanied it. The TCR sequence derives from a man aged 45-65 years with glioma. The chain has TRBV4-1 and TRBJ2-3; D not resolved. Sequencing used PBMCs, obtained from a glioma patient whose treatment included an IDH1 peptide vaccine. CDR3 DNA sequence: TGCGCCAGCAGGCTGGAACCAGCTAGCACAGATACGCAGTATTTT. It codes for CASRLEPASTDTQYF.